This entry lists 17 T cell receptor beta chains sequenced from one sample in a study of cytomegalovirus exposure and HLA in healthy donors. Both 60 Vbeta primers and 13 Jbeta primers went into the PCR. Assay: immunoSEQ multiplex PCR; the TCRdb copy retains only in-frame clones and omits some. Among about 120,000 clones listed, around 69% were seen once. Sequencing was carried out using PBMCs. All receptors come from a woman aged 40 to 50 in good health and CMV-seropositive.

J is TRBJ1-5 and V is TRBV2; D ambiguous. V was clipped by 4 bases and J by 0 bases, with 16 bases between them. The length of the CDR3 is 17 residues. Germline CDR1 reads SNHLY; CDR2 reads FYNNEI. CDR3 residues: CASSVFYWESSNQPQHF. As DNA, the CDR3 is TGTGCCAGCAGTGTTTTTTACTGGGAGAGTAGCAATCAGCCCCAGCATTTT.

This chain uses TRBV29-1 with TRBJ2-1; 10 bases align to TRBD2. Germline loops: CDR1 SQVTM, CDR2 ANQGSEA. This CDR3 region has 11 residues. V dropped 3 bases and J dropped 10; count of bases not matched to a gene: 0. The CDR3 DNA follows: TGCAGCGTTGAGGGACTAGCGGAGCAGTTCTTC. Translated: CSVEGLAEQFF.

Here the CDR3 DNA reads TGTGCCAGCAGCCCCGGTTGGGGCTACACCTTC. Encoded protein: CASSPGWGYTF. The chain is built from TRBV11-2 and TRBJ1-2; D not resolved. The V end lost 5 bases, the J end lost 8 bases, and 9 bases lay between the germline ends. Germline V gene lookup returns CDR1 SGHAT and CDR2 FQNNGV. The CDR3 consists of 11 residues.

This clone was seen a few times. The CDR3 here is CASNTGQGSNTGELFF. CDR3 nucleotide sequence: TGTGCCAGCAATACAGGACAGGGGTCGAACACCGGGGAGCTGTTTTTT. J is TRBJ2-2 and V is TRBV2; 9 nucleotides align to TRBD1. The CDR3 spans 16 residues. Trimming at V came to 7 bases and at J to 0 bases, leaving 6 bases not matched to a gene. Germline loops: CDR1 SNHLY, CDR2 FYNNEI.

The rearrangement joins TRBV29-1 to TRBJ2-7, with 16 bases fitting TRBD2. This CDR3 comprises 16 residues. Looked up from germline, CDR1 is SQVTM and CDR2 is ANQGSEA. V shed 6 bases, J shed 2 bases, and the junction held 7 bases outside the gene matches. The CDR3 coding sequence is TGCAGCGTCATGGGACTAGCGGGAGGGACGACCTACGAGCAGTACTTC. As protein: CSVMGLAGGTTYEQYF.

In this sample, this clone turned up once. DNA of the CDR3: TGTGCCAGCAGTGAAGAAAGGGCGTCGGGGGGCTACACCTTC. Translated: CASSEERASGGYTF. This chain uses TRBV2 with TRBJ1-2, with unresolved D. There are 14 residues in the CDR3. The V and J ends lost 1 base and 8 bases respectively, with 14 bases between them. Germline CDR1 SNHLY, CDR2 FYNNEI.

The V and J genes are TRBV29-1 and TRBJ2-1; D uncertain. The V end lost 7 bases, the J end lost 6 bases, and 7 bases lay between the germline ends. Germline loops: CDR1 SQVTM, CDR2 ANQGSEA. CDR3 length equals 10 residues. CDR3 loop: CSAGSNEQFF. The CDR3 DNA is TGCAGCGCAGGATCCAATGAGCAGTTCTTC.

Here the CDR3 DNA reads TGTGCCTGGAGTTTTTCCCCGGGACGGGGGGGGACTGAAGCTTTCTTT. Its translation is CAWSFSPGRGGTEAFF. The V gene is TRBV30, the J gene TRBJ1-1, with D perhaps matching TRBD1 (5 bases). This CDR3 is built from 16 residues. The germline V gene encodes CDR1 GTSNPN and CDR2 SVGIG (reference sequence). V was cut by 2 bases and J by 5 bases, with 21 bases left in between.

This clone has a handful of counts. This chain joins TRBV6-1 and TRBJ1-1; D gene unclear. Trimming stripped 8 bases from V and 5 bases from J, with 15 bases between. This CDR3 has 13 residues. Germline V lookup: CDR1 MNHNS, CDR2 SASEGT. The CDR3 DNA is TGTGCCAGCCGCTACAGTATCGATACTGAAGCTTTCTTT. Translation gives CASRYSIDTEAFF.

The gene calls are TRBV7-9 and TRBJ1-2; D may be TRBD1 (5 bases). Trimming stripped 1 base from V and 6 bases from J, with 6 bases between. Germline V gene data show CDR1 as SEHNR and CDR2 as FQNEAQ (reference sequence). The CDR3 length is 12 residues. CDR3 amino acids: CASSLGGDGYTF. CDR3 bases: TGTGCCAGCAGCTTAGGGGGGGATGGCTACACCTTC.

This rearrangement joins TRBV19 to TRBJ2-5; 11 bases agree with TRBD2. CDR3 size: 14 residues. V lost 6 bases and J lost 7; bases outside the gene matches: 7. Looked up from germline, CDR1 is LNHDA and CDR2 is SQIVND (reference sequence). The CDR3 protein is CASSNSGGDGTQYF. Here the CDR3 DNA reads TGTGCCAGTAGCAATAGCGGGGGGGACGGGACCCAGTACTTC.

On this clone: Other DNA sequences within the sample encode an identical CDR3. The V gene is TRBV18, the J gene TRBJ2-2; no firm D call. The CDR3 length is 14 residues. Trimming pared 3 bases from V and 1 base from J, leaving 6 bases between. CDR1 is KGHSH and CDR2 is LQKENI in the germline V gene. CDR3 coding DNA: TGTGCCAGCTCACCCCGACAGAACACCGGGGAGCTGTTTTTT. Translation: CASSPRQNTGELFF.

V gene TRBV5-1 combines with J gene TRBJ2-7; a possible D gene is TRBD1 (5 bases). This CDR3 is 13 amino acids long. Germline V lookup: CDR1 SGHRS, CDR2 YFSETQ. Trimming removed 4 bases at V and 3 bases at J, with 11 bases between. CDR3 amino acids: CASSQGANYEQYF. DNA for the CDR3: TGCGCCAGCAGCCAAGGGGCAAACTACGAGCAGTACTTC.

The CDR3 protein is CASGQGRATEAFF. The CDR3 DNA follows: TGTGCCAGCGGGCAGGGGAGGGCCACTGAAGCTTTCTTT. This chain joins TRBV2 and TRBJ1-1; a possible D gene is TRBD1 (6 bases). Germline V CDR1 and CDR2: SNHLY, FYNNEI. Between the trimmed V and J ends, which lost 8 bases and 4 bases, there was a span of 14 bases. This CDR3 contains 13 residues.

The chain employs TRBV6-5 and TRBJ1-2; 7 bases fit TRBD1. The CDR3 is made up of 13 amino acids. CDR1 MNHEY and CDR2 SVGAGI come from the germline V gene. V shed 6 bases, J shed 3 bases, and the junction held 4 bases outside the gene matches. The DNA for the CDR3 is TGTGCCAGCAGAACAGGGGATCACTATGGCTACACCTTC. The encoded protein is CASRTGDHYGYTF.

The J gene is TRBJ1-1, the V gene TRBV5-1; the match to TRBD1 covers 8 bases. V shed 2 bases, J shed 7 bases, and the junction held 13 bases outside the gene matches. Germline V gene lookup returns CDR1 SGHRS and CDR2 YFSETQ. The CDR3 totals 16 residues. The CDR3 DNA follows: TGCGCCAGCAGCTTTGGGACAGGCCAGCGGGGGGGTGAAGCTTTCTTT. This sequence encodes CASSFGTGQRGGEAFF.

This chain connects TRBV19 to TRBJ1-2; D call uncertain. V lost 6 bases, J lost 4 bases, and 12 bases lay in between. The germline V gene has CDR1 LNHDA and CDR2 SQIVND (reference sequence). The CDR3 has 13 amino acids. The CDR3 coding sequence is TGTGCCAGTAGCCCAGCCTTAGCCTATGGCTACACCTTC. This translates into CASSPALAYGYTF. Supplemented by reference TRBV19 and TRBJ1-2, the full variable domain reads DGGITQSPKYLFRKEGQNVTLSCEQNLNHDAMYWYRQDPGQGLRLIYYSQIVNDFQKGDIAEGYSVSREKKESFPLTVTSAQKNPTAFYLCASSPALAYGYTFGSGTRLTVV.